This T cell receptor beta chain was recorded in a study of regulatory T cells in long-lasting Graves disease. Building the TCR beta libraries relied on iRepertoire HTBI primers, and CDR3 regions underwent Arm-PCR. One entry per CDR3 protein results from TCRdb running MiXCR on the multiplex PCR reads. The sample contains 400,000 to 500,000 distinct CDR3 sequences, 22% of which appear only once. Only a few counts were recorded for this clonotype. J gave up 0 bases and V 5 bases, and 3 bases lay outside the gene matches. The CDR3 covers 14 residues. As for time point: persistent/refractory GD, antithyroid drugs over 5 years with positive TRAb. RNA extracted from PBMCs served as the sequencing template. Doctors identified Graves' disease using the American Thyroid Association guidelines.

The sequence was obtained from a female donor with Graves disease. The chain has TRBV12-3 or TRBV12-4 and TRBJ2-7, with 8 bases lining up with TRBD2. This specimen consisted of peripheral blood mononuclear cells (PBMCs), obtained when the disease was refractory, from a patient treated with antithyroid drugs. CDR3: CASSGGTSSYEQYF. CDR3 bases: TGTGCCAGCAGTGGCGGGACTAGCTCCTACGAGCAGTACTTC.